These 21 T cell receptor beta chains were all obtained from the same sample, sequenced in a study of blood T cell repertoires in COVID-19. The repertoire was sequenced with immunoSEQ multiplex PCR; TCRdb's copy has only in-frame clones and lacks some. The repertoire holds about 220,000 clones, with 75% to 90% as singletons. The sequencing input was peripheral blood. These TCRs come from a woman in her seventies with COVID-19, enrolled during active disease.

V usage is TRBV5-4 and J usage is TRBJ2-5; D may be TRBD1 (5 bases). V shed 1 base and J shed 5 bases, with 12 bases lying between them. CDR1 is SGHNT and CDR2 is YYREEE in the germline V gene (reference sequence). The CDR3 consists of 14 residues. The CDR3 bases are TGTGCCAGCAGCTTGTTGGGGCGCCAGGAGACCCAGTACTTC. Translation gives CASSLLGRQETQYF.

This chain connects TRBV6-1 to TRBJ1-2, with 8 bases matching TRBD1. The germline V gene encodes CDR1 MNHNS and CDR2 SASEGT. CDR3 size: 16 residues. With V trimmed by 3 bases and J by 2 bases, 8 bases remained unmatched. CDR3 sequence reads: CASSDRLRGRNYGYTF. For the CDR3, the DNA is TGTGCCAGCAGTGACCGGCTCAGGGGGCGAAACTATGGCTACACCTTC.

The chain carries TRBV5-6 and TRBJ2-7, with D possibly TRBD2 on 6 matching bases. This CDR3 is built from 15 residues. CDR1 SGHDT and CDR2 YYEEEE come from the germline V gene. V was cut by 1 base and J by 2 bases, with 13 bases left in between. The CDR3 DNA sequence: TGTGCCAGCAGCTTGAGAGGGACTGGACCCTACGAGCAGTACTTC. The encoded protein is CASSLRGTGPYEQYF.

This chain uses TRBV19 with TRBJ1-2; D unresolved. This CDR3 is 13 amino acids long. The germline V gene has CDR1 LNHDA and CDR2 SQIVND (reference sequence). The germline V and J ends were trimmed by 6 bases and 5 bases, with 13 bases remaining between them. The CDR3: CASSPSENYGYTF. Here the CDR3 DNA reads TGTGCCAGTAGCCCCTCCGAGAATTATGGCTACACCTTC.

V usage is TRBV18 and J usage is TRBJ2-7, with D tentatively TRBD2 (5 bases). CDR1 KGHSH and CDR2 LQKENI come from the germline V gene. V was trimmed by 6 bases and J by 0 bases, leaving 15 bases between them. This CDR3 comprises 15 residues. The CDR3 nucleotides read TGTGCCAGCTCGGCGGCAGCGGCAAGCTCCTACGAGCAGTACTTC. This gives the protein CASSAAAASSYEQYF.

The V call is TRBV24-1, the J call TRBJ1-5; no firm D call. There are 15 residues in the CDR3. V lost 2 bases and J 4 bases, leaving 11 bases between the germline ends. CDR1 and CDR2 from the germline V gene are KGHDR and SFDVKD. The CDR3 is CATSDSRVSNQPQHF. The CDR3 bases are TGTGCCACCAGTGATTCCCGGGTTTCTAATCAGCCCCAGCATTTT.

The chain carries TRBV7-3 and TRBJ1-2, with 8 bases lining up with TRBD1. The CDR3 is made up of 13 amino acids. The junction had 3 bases not matched to a gene; V was cut back by 5 bases and J by 4 bases. Germline V gene lookup returns CDR1 SGHTA and CDR2 FQGTGA. CDR3 amino acids: CASSDTGGYGYTF. CDR3 bases: TGTGCCAGCAGCGACACAGGGGGCTATGGCTACACCTTC.

V gene TRBV30 combines with J gene TRBJ2-3; D is ambiguous. The CDR3 is made up of 13 amino acids. Germline V gives CDR1 GTSNPN, CDR2 SVGIG (reference sequence). Trimming removed 8 bases at V and 2 bases at J, with 14 bases between. The CDR3 region has the DNA TGTGCCATACAAGAACAACCCACAGATACGCAGTATTTT. Translation: CAIQEQPTDTQYF. Full variable domain (outside the CDR3, taken from reference TRBV30 and TRBJ2-3): SQTIHQWPATLVQPVGSPLSLECTVEGTSNPNLYWYRQAAGRGLQLLFYSVGIGQISSEVPQNLSASRPQDRQFILSSKKLLLSDSGFYLCAIQEQPTDTQYFGPGTRLTVL.

The sample holds one count of this clone. The chain combines TRBV5-1 with TRBJ2-1; 9 nucleotides line up with TRBD2. This CDR3 comprises 15 residues. The V gene's germline CDR1 is SGHRS and CDR2 YFSETQ. V shed 5 bases, J shed 6 bases, and the junction held 9 bases outside the gene matches. Written as DNA, the CDR3 is TGCGCCAGCAGATATAGCGGGAGCAGTAGCAATGAGCAGTTCTTC. Amino acid sequence: CASRYSGSSSNEQFF.

The rearrangement links TRBV29-1 to TRBJ1-6; the D gene is possibly TRBD1 (5 bases). With 4 bases removed from V and 15 bases from J, the gap between germline ends came to 19 bases. The CDR3 has 13 residues. The V gene's germline CDR1 is SQVTM and CDR2 ANQGSEA. The CDR3 bases are TGCAGCGTTGGCACCAGGGCCCACGTCCGCCTCCACTTT. Residues: CSVGTRAHVRLHF.

The genes are TRBV12-3 or TRBV12-4 and TRBJ1-5; D remains ambiguous. The CDR3 runs to 13 residues. Trimming took 1 base from V and 5 from J, leaving 6 bases between them. CDR3 loop: CASSLERDQPQHF. Here the CDR3 DNA reads TGTGCCAGCAGTTTAGAGAGGGATCAGCCCCAGCATTTT.

A remark on this clone: Other DNA sequences within the sample encode an identical CDR3. This chain uses TRBV5-4 with TRBJ2-1, with D maybe TRBD1 (6 bases). The V gene lost 4 bases and the J gene lost 1 base, with 9 bases spanning the gap. The CDR3 extends over 14 amino acids. The germline CDR1 and CDR2 sequences are SGHNT and YYREEE (reference sequence). CDR3: CASSPRGSYNEQFF. The DNA of the CDR3 is TGTGCCAGCAGCCCAAGGGGGTCCTACAATGAGCAGTTCTTC.

A note on this clone: Different DNA sequences within this sample yield the same CDR3. The rearrangement joins TRBV12-3 or TRBV12-4 to TRBJ1-6, with D unclear. Between the trimmed V and J ends, which lost 2 bases and 9 bases, there was a span of 8 bases. The CDR3 contains 13 residues. The CDR3 region has the DNA TGTGCCAGCAGTTTAATTGAGGGTTCACCCCTCCACTTT. As protein: CASSLIEGSPLHF.

The CDR3 DNA follows: TGTGCCACCAGTGATTCTCGACAGGGAGGTAATTCACCCCTCCACTTT. Translated: CATSDSRQGGNSPLHF. The rearrangement uses TRBV24-1 and TRBJ1-6; 7 positions match TRBD1. Trimming at V came to 2 bases and at J to 6 bases, leaving 6 bases not matched to a gene. Germline CDR1 is KGHDR and CDR2 is SFDVKD. The CDR3 is 16 residues long.

CDR3 region: CASSQDPGQGTEKLFF. The CDR3 DNA follows: TGCGCCAGCAGCCAAGATCCGGGACAGGGCACAGAAAAACTGTTTTTT. The chain carries TRBV4-3 and TRBJ1-4; 9 nucleotides align to TRBD1. The CDR3 spans 16 residues. Germline V gene sequence: CDR1 LGHNA, CDR2 YSLEER. Trimming at V came to 0 bases and at J to 8 bases, leaving 7 bases not matched to a gene.

This clone showed up just a few times. The chain employs TRBV30 and TRBJ1-5; TRBD1 aligns across 10 bases. The germline gives CDR1 GTSNPN, CDR2 SVGIG (reference sequence). The length of the CDR3 is 14 residues. The V gene end was trimmed by 3 bases and the J gene end by 5 bases; junction bases not matched to a gene: 4. Here the CDR3 reads CAWSDGQGDQPQHF. In nucleotides, the CDR3 is TGTGCCTGGAGCGATGGACAGGGGGATCAGCCCCAGCATTTT. Complete variable domain (other parts from reference TRBV30 and TRBJ1-5): SQTIHQWPATLVQPVGSPLSLECTVEGTSNPNLYWYRQAAGRGLQLLFYSVGIGQISSEVPQNLSASRPQDRQFILSSKKLLLSDSGFYLCAWSDGQGDQPQHFGDGTRLSIL.

The chain combines TRBV5-6 with TRBJ2-1; 8 nucleotides agree with TRBD2. This CDR3 contains 16 residues. Germline CDR1 SGHDT, CDR2 YYEEEE. V gave up 0 bases and J gave up 4 bases; unmatched junction bases: 6. The CDR3 loop is CASSLVGSGEYNEQFF. For the CDR3, the DNA is TGTGCCAGCAGCTTGGTGGGTAGCGGGGAATACAATGAGCAGTTCTTC. Full variable domain (rest looked up from reference TRBV5-6 and TRBJ2-1): DAGVTQSPTHLIKTRGQQVTLRCSPKSGHDTVSWYQQALGQGPQFIFQYYEEEERQRGNFPDRFSGHQFPNYSSELNVNALLLGDSALYLCASSLVGSGEYNEQFFGPGTRLTVL.

J is TRBJ2-5 and V is TRBV12-3 or TRBV12-4; possibly TRBD2 for D (5 bases). The V gene lost 7 bases and the J gene lost 5 bases, with 14 bases spanning the gap. The CDR3 is 13 residues long. The CDR3 DNA follows: TGTGCCAGCACCCTAGGGAGCACGGAGACCCAGTACTTC. Its protein is CASTLGSTETQYF.

The chain employs TRBV30 and TRBJ1-2, with a weak D call TRBD1 (5 bases). Deletions cut 3 bases from V and 6 bases from J, with 17 bases between. The CDR3 has 14 residues. Per germline, CDR1 GTSNPN and CDR2 SVGIG (reference sequence). CDR3 sequence reads: CAWRPTGGKNGYTF. CDR3 nucleotide sequence: TGTGCCTGGAGGCCAACCGGGGGGAAAAATGGCTACACCTTC.

This chain links TRBV28 with TRBJ1-6; 9 bases match TRBD1. This CDR3 spans 17 amino acids. Germline trimming cut 10 bases from V and 9 bases from J; bases unmatched to any gene: 19. Germline loops: CDR1 MDHEN, CDR2 SYDVKM. CDR3 amino acids: CAIRPGQGDPGGSPLHF. CDR3 bases: TGTGCCATTCGTCCGGGACAGGGAGACCCCGGGGGTTCACCCCTCCACTTT.

This clone was counted between two and nine times. CDR3 protein: CASRGLGQYNEQFF. CDR3 coding DNA: TGTGCCAGCAGGGGACTAGGACAGTACAATGAGCAGTTCTTC. The chain couples TRBV6-5 to TRBJ2-1; 8 bases line up with TRBD2. The V gene end was trimmed by 6 bases and the J gene end by 4 bases; junction bases not matched to a gene: 5. The CDR3 sequence is 14 residues long. Germline V gives CDR1 MNHEY, CDR2 SVGAGI.